The 25 T cell receptor beta chains presented below share a single source sample, sequenced in a study of OX40 agonist ivuxolimab in advanced cancers. Clones were sequenced by immunoSEQ multiplex PCR, and TCRdb holds only the in-frame ones, with some missing. The repertoire has some 59,000 clones, around 90% of them found once; the top ten carry roughly 17%. Here the sequenced sample was CD4+ or CD8+ T cells sorted from blood, taken in a trial of the OX40 agonist ivuxolimab. The receptors shown here come from an adult with an advanced solid tumor such as melanoma, head and neck, liver or kidney cancer.

The V and J genes are TRBV6-6 and TRBJ2-3, with 11 bases identical to TRBD2. Trimming at V came to 5 bases and at J to 3 bases, leaving 4 bases not matched to a gene. This CDR3 has 15 amino acids. CDR1 and CDR2 (germline): MNHNY, SVGAGI (reference sequence). Written as DNA, the CDR3 is TGTGCCAGCAGTCAGACTAGCGGGAAGACAGATACGCAGTATTTT. Its translation is CASSQTSGKTDTQYF.

The V call is TRBV18, the J call TRBJ2-2; D is uncertain. This CDR3 is 16 amino acids long. Looked up from germline, CDR1 is KGHSH and CDR2 is LQKENI. Trimming stripped 1 base from V and 0 bases from J, with 9 bases between. In DNA, the CDR3 is TGTGCCAGCTCACCACAACAAATTACGAACACCGGGGAGCTGTTTTTT. Its translation is CASSPQQITNTGELFF.

This clone was seen once. The chain carries TRBV15 and TRBJ1-2, with D unclear. V gave up 3 bases and J gave up 8 bases, with 34 bases separating them. Germline V lookup: CDR1 LNHNV, CDR2 YYDKDF (reference sequence). This CDR3 has 20 amino acids. The CDR3 spells CATSSEWTRRETRTKGGYTF. The CDR3 DNA reads as TGTGCCACCAGCAGCGAGTGGACCCGGAGAGAGACGCGGACGAAGGGCGGCTACACCTTC.

This clone showed up just once. This chain joins TRBV7-2 and TRBJ2-7, with TRBD2 identical over 11 bases. The germline V gene encodes CDR1 SGHTA and CDR2 FQGNSA. The V and J ends lost 0 bases and 5 bases, in that order; junction bases with no gene match: 6. The CDR3 contains 16 residues. CDR3 loop: CASSLAVLAGVHEQYF. The CDR3 bases are TGTGCCAGCAGCTTAGCGGTACTAGCGGGAGTACACGAGCAGTACTTC.

This clone was counted a few times. J is TRBJ1-2 and V is TRBV6-1; 7 nucleotides match TRBD1. The CDR3 consists of 13 residues. Germline values: CDR1 MNHNS, CDR2 SASEGT. The J segment lost 8 bases and the V segment lost 4 bases, leaving 7 bases of the junction unmatched. CDR3 protein: CASSARGGWGYTF. CDR3 DNA: TGTGCCAGCAGTGCGAGAGGGGGCTGGGGCTACACCTTC.

The chain combines TRBV29-1 with TRBJ2-1; 9 bases are shared with TRBD1. There are 12 residues in the CDR3. Germline V gives CDR1 SQVTM, CDR2 ANQGSEA. J gave up 8 bases and V 6 bases, and 5 bases lay outside the gene matches. The CDR3 region has the DNA TGCAGCGTAGTGGACAGGGGCGATGAGCAGTTCTTC. Translating it yields CSVVDRGDEQFF.

For this clone: In the same sample, other DNA sequences code for this CDR3. The chain combines TRBV4-2 with TRBJ2-7; D unresolved. Germline CDR1 and CDR2: LGHNA and YNFKEQ. The CDR3 spans 12 residues. The germline V and J ends were trimmed by 4 bases and 0 bases, with 4 bases remaining between them. CDR3 protein: CASSLSSYEQYF. The CDR3 DNA follows: TGTGCCAGCAGCCTGAGCTCCTACGAGCAGTACTTC.

This clone showed up just once. V usage is TRBV15 and J usage is TRBJ2-1, with TRBD2 matching 7 bases. Germline CDR1 LNHNV, CDR2 YYDKDF (reference sequence). Trimming took 1 base from V and 4 from J; bases not matched to a gene: 4. The CDR3 has 15 residues. This CDR3 is CATSRGKAGYNEQFF. CDR3 sequence (DNA): TGTGCCACCAGCAGAGGGAAAGCGGGATACAATGAGCAGTTCTTC.

This rearrangement joins TRBV28 to TRBJ2-7; the match to TRBD1 covers 9 bases. Germline-derived CDR1 and CDR2 are MDHEN and SYDVKM. CDR3 size: 15 residues. V was clipped by 6 bases and J by 6 bases; unmatched bases: 12. The CDR3 DNA reads TGTGCCAGCAGCCGCACCCCGGGACAGGGTCTCGAGCAGTACTTC. Amino acids: CASSRTPGQGLEQYF.

The chain employs TRBV10-1 and TRBJ2-3; D possibly corresponds to TRBD2 (7 bases). Germline V lookup: CDR1 WNHNN, CDR2 SYGVQD (reference sequence). V was trimmed by 5 bases and J by 4 bases, leaving 13 bases between them. The CDR3 runs 14 residues. CDR3 DNA sequence: TGCGCCAGCAGTAGGGGAGGGGGGCCAGATACGCAGTATTTT. This encodes CASSRGGGPDTQYF.

CDR3 residues: CATSETSVWNEQFF. CDR3 sequence (DNA): TGTGCCACCAGCGAGACTAGCGTATGGAATGAGCAGTTCTTC. The V and J genes are TRBV25-1 and TRBJ2-1; 8 nucleotides align to TRBD2. The V gene's germline CDR1 is MGHDK and CDR2 SYGVNS. The CDR3 totals 14 residues. The V and J ends lost 10 bases and 7 bases, in that order; junction bases with no gene match: 12. Full variable domain (remainder filled in from reference TRBV25-1 and TRBJ2-1): EADIYQTPRYLVIGTGKKITLECSQTMGHDKMYWYQQDPGMELHLIHYSYGVNSTEKGDLSSESTVSRIRTEHFPLTLESARPSHTSQYLCATSETSVWNEQFFGPGTRLTVL.

The CDR3 DNA sequence: TGTGCCAGCAGCTTTTCGGGGGGAGGCAATGAGCAGTTCTTC. Translating it yields CASSFSGGGNEQFF. V usage is TRBV5-6 and J usage is TRBJ2-1; TRBD2 agrees at 7 bases. Germline V CDR1 and CDR2: SGHDT, YYEEEE. V was clipped by 2 bases and J by 6 bases; unmatched bases: 5. CDR3 length: 14 residues.

DNA for the CDR3: TGTGCCAGCAGTCACAACGGGACAGGCCAGATCTATAATTCACCCCTCCACTTT. This encodes CASSHNGTGQIYNSPLHF. V and J are TRBV27 and TRBJ1-6, with 8 bases that match TRBD1. The CDR3 loop spans 18 amino acids. J lost 3 bases, V lost 5 bases, and 12 bases had no gene match. Germline V lookup: CDR1 MNHEY, CDR2 SMNVEV (reference sequence).

This chain joins TRBV30 and TRBJ2-1; D unclear. The CDR3 is made up of 15 amino acids. The V end was cut by 0 bases, the J end by 9 bases, with 18 bases between. Germline-derived CDR1 and CDR2 are GTSNPN and SVGIG (reference sequence). The DNA for the CDR3 is TGTGCCTGGAGTGTCTGGGCTGGAGATTTTGGTGAGCAGTTCTTC. It translates to CAWSVWAGDFGEQFF. Using reference TRBV30 and TRBJ2-1 for the parts outside the CDR3, the full variable domain is SQTIHQWPATLVQPVGSPLSLECTVEGTSNPNLYWYRQAAGRGLQLLFYSVGIGQISSEVPQNLSASRPQDRQFILSSKKLLLSDSGFYLCAWSVWAGDFGEQFFGPGTRLTVL.

V usage is TRBV9 and J usage is TRBJ2-2, with 7 bases fitting TRBD1. CDR3 size: 14 residues. Germline trimming cut 4 bases from V and 6 bases from J; bases unmatched to any gene: 6. The germline gives CDR1 SGDLS, CDR2 YYNGEE. The CDR3 nucleotides are TGTGCCAGCAGCCCTTGGACAGGACCCGGGGAGCTGTTTTTT. Amino acids: CASSPWTGPGELFF.

The J gene is TRBJ2-1, the V gene TRBV7-3; perhaps TRBD2 as D (5 bases). CDR3 length: 15 amino acids. Germline V gene sequence: CDR1 SGHTA, CDR2 FQGTGA. Trimming pared 1 base from V and 6 bases from J, leaving 13 bases between. CDR3 bases: TGTGCCAGCAGCTTAAGGGGTTTCGGGGTCAATGAGCAGTTCTTC. Encoded protein: CASSLRGFGVNEQFF.

As to this clone: The junction departs from germline at one end; a sequencing error may be responsible. This rearrangement joins TRBV5-8 to TRBJ1-1, with a weak D call TRBD1 (6 bases). The CDR3 runs to 12 residues. CDR1 is SGHTS and CDR2 is YDEGEE in the germline V gene. The CDR3 nucleotides are TGTGCCAGCACCAACACAACAGGGTTTCTGGTCTTT. Amino acid sequence: CASTNTTGFLVF.

The V gene is TRBV6-6, the J gene TRBJ1-5; 8 nucleotides agree with TRBD1. Germline CDR1 and CDR2: MNHNY and SVGAGI (reference sequence). V lost 5 bases and J lost 4; bases outside the gene matches: 7. The CDR3 is 15 amino acids. The chain's CDR3 is CASSPSGGGNQPQHF. CDR3 DNA sequence: TGTGCCAGCAGTCCCTCAGGGGGCGGGAATCAGCCCCAGCATTTT.

The chain employs TRBV11-3 and TRBJ2-7, with D perhaps TRBD2 (6 bases). V was cut by 1 base and J by 6 bases, with 13 bases left in between. Germline V CDR1 and CDR2: SGHNT, YENEEA. This CDR3 is built from 14 residues. CDR3 coding DNA: TGTGCCAGCAGCTTAGGCGGCGGGAAACGCGAGCAGTACTTC. Its translation: CASSLGGGKREQYF.

The rearrangement joins TRBV4-2 to TRBJ2-7, with TRBD2 as a possible D gene (7 bases). The ends were cut back, 4 bases at V and 7 bases at J, with 20 bases in the middle. Germline CDR1 reads LGHNA; CDR2 reads YNFKEQ. The CDR3 is 15 amino acids. CDR3 loop: CASSPEGGELAEQYF. The CDR3 DNA is TGTGCCAGCAGCCCAGAGGGGGGGGAGCTGGCTGAGCAGTACTTC.

V is TRBV6-5 and J is TRBJ1-6; 11 bases are shared with TRBD1. The CDR3 spans 15 residues. CDR1 and CDR2 (germline): MNHEY, SVGAGI. V lost 2 bases to trimming and J lost 9 bases; unmatched junction nucleotides: 3. This CDR3 is CASSYAGTGGSPLHF. For the CDR3, the DNA is TGTGCCAGCAGTTACGCCGGGACAGGGGGTTCACCCCTCCACTTT.

The V and J genes are TRBV11-3 and TRBJ1-1; D is undetermined. The ends were cut back, 5 bases at V and 6 bases at J, with 10 bases in the middle. Germline values: CDR1 SGHNT, CDR2 YENEEA. This CDR3 has 12 amino acids. The CDR3 loop is CASSLRGSEAFF. For the CDR3, the DNA is TGTGCCAGCAGCCTTAGAGGGTCTGAAGCTTTCTTT.

This clone was detected only a few times. The chain links TRBV30 to TRBJ1-1, with 7 nucleotides matching TRBD1. V trimming: 0 bases; J trimming: 0 bases; junction bases outside the gene matches: 4. The CDR3 is 15 amino acids. Germline CDR1 reads GTSNPN; CDR2 reads SVGIG (reference sequence). For the CDR3, the DNA is TGTGCCTGGAGTGTTCCGGACAGGATGAACACTGAAGCTTTCTTT. This gives the protein CAWSVPDRMNTEAFF.

The rearrangement joins TRBV19 to TRBJ1-5; TRBD1 matches at 9 bases. The germline CDR1 and CDR2 sequences are LNHDA and SQIVND (reference sequence). This CDR3 contains 15 residues. V was pared by 3 bases and J by 5 bases, with 5 bases of the junction left unmatched. CDR3 region: CASSITGGGDQPQHF. DNA of the CDR3: TGTGCCAGTAGTATTACAGGGGGCGGGGATCAGCCCCAGCATTTT. Based on the CDR3 plus reference TRBV19 and TRBJ1-5, the full variable domain is DGGITQSPKYLFRKEGQNVTLSCEQNLNHDAMYWYRQDPGQGLRLIYYSQIVNDFQKGDIAEGYSVSREKKESFPLTVTSAQKNPTAFYLCASSITGGGDQPQHFGDGTRLSIL.

The V gene is TRBV11-3, the J gene TRBJ2-1; TRBD2 agrees at 7 bases. V trimming: 4 bases; J trimming: 2 bases; junction bases outside the gene matches: 5. This CDR3 comprises 15 residues. The germline gives CDR1 SGHNT, CDR2 YENEEA. The CDR3 coding sequence is TGTGCCAGCAGCTCCTTTAGCGGGCCCTACAATGAGCAGTTCTTC. Amino acids: CASSSFSGPYNEQFF.